The entry that follows covers one T cell receptor beta chain sequence. What it recognizes is unknown. The data belong to a study of T cell responses to AZD1222 COVID-19 vaccine. Study-level points and caveats: Regions 160-218 and 743-854 dominated among vaccine-associated CD4 TCRs spanning spike. Regions left unmutated in variants are reportedly the target of nearly half of spike-specific TCRs. In a largely white British group with more females than males, clonal diversity was possibly underestimated. Spike-specific TCR breadth and depth rose after two AZD1222 doses.

Generated by immunoSEQ multiplex PCR, the TCRdb table keeps only in-frame clones and is missing some. The data contain 85,000 to 130,000 clones, roughly 86% of them seen just once; the ten biggest clones take up roughly 3.3%. Germline CDR1 LNHDA, CDR2 SQIVND (reference sequence). The J segment lost 8 bases and the V segment lost 3 bases, leaving 9 bases of the junction unmatched. CDR3 length: 14 residues. V and J are TRBV19 and TRBJ1-2; TRBD1 agrees at 7 bases. The specimen comprised peripheral blood, sampled 28 days after the second dose of the MenACWY control vaccine. The source is an adult who received the MenACWY meningococcal vaccine as a control. The CDR3 bases are TGTGCCAGTAGTATTTCCCGGGACAGTTCCGGCTACACCTTC. Amino acids: CASSISRDSSGYTF.